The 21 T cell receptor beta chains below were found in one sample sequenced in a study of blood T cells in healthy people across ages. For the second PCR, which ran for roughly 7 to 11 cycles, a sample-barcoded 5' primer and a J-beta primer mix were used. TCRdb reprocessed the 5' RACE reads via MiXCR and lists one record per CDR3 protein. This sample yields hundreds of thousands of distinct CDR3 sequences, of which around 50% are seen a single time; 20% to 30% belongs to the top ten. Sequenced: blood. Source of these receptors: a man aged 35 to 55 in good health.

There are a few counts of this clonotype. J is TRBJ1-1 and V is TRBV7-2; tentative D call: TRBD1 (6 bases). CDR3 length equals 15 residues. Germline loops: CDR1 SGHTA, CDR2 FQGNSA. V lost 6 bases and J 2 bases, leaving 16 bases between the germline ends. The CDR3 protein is CASRRTGTQNTEAFF. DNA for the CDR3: TGTGCCAGCAGGCGAACCGGGACACAAAACACTGAAGCTTTCTTT.

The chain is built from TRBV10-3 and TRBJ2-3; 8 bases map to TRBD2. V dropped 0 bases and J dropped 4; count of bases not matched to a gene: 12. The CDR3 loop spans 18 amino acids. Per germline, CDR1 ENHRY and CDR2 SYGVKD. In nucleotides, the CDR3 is TGTGCCATCAGTGAGTCGCATAAGGAGCGGGAGAGAGCAGATACGCAGTATTTT. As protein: CAISESHKERERADTQYF.

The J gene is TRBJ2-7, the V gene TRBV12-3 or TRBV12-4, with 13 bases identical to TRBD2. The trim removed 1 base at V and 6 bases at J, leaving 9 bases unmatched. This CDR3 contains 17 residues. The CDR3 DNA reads TGTGCCAGCAGTTTAGGGGGGACTAGCGGGATGGTAGGCGAGCAGTACTTC. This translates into CASSLGGTSGMVGEQYF.

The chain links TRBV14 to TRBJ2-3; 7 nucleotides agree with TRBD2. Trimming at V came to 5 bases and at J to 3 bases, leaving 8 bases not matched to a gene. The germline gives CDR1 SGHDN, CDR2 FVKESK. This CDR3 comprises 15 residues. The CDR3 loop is CASSAPGLTTDTQYF. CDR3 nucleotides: TGTGCCAGCAGCGCTCCGGGACTAACAACAGATACGCAGTATTTT.

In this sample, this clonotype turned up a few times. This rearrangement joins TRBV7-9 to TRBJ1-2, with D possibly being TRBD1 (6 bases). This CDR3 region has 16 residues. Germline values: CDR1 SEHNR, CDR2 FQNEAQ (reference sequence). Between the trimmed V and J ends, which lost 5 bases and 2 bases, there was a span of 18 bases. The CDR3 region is CASSLRETGQNYGYTF. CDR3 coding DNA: TGTGCCAGCAGCCTTAGGGAAACGGGACAAAACTATGGCTACACCTTC. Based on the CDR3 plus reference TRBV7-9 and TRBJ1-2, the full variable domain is DTGVSQNPRHKITKRGQNVTFRCDPISEHNRLYWYRQTLGQGPEFLTYFQNEAQLEKSRLLSDRFSAERPKGSFSTLEIQRTEQGDSAMYLCASSLRETGQNYGYTFGSGTRLTVV.

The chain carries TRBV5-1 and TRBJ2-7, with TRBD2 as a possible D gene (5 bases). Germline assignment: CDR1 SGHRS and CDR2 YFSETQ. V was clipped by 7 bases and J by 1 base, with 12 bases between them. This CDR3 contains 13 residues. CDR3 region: CASAAEVSYEQYF. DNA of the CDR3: TGCGCCAGCGCGGCGGAGGTTTCCTACGAGCAGTACTTC. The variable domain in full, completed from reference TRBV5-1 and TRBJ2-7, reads KAGVTQTPRYLIKTRGQQVTLSCSPISGHRSVSWYQQTPGQGLQFLFEYFSETQRNKGNFPGRFSGRQFSNSRSEMNVSTLELGDSALYLCASAAEVSYEQYFGPGTRLTVT.

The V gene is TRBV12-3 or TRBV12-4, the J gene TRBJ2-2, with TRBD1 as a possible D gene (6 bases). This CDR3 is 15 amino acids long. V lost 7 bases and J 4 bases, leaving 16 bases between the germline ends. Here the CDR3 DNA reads TGTGCCAGCAACCCCCCAGGGGATAGCACCGGGGAGCTGTTTTTT. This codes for CASNPPGDSTGELFF.

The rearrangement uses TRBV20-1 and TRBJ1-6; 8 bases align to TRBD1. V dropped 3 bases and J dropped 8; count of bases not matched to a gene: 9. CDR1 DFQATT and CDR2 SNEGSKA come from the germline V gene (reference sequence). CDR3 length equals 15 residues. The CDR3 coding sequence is TGCAGTGCTAGGAGGCTGACAGGGGTGGATTCACCCCTCCACTTT. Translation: CSARRLTGVDSPLHF.

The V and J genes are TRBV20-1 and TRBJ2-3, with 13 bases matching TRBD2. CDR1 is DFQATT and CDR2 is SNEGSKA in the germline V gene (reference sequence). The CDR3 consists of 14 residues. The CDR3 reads CTTGTSGGTDTQYF. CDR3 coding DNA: TGCACTACAGGGACTAGCGGGGGCACAGATACGCAGTATTTT.

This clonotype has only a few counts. CDR3 nucleotides: TGTGCCAGCAGTCCCGCCAGGACGGAGACCTACGAGCAGTACTTC. Its protein product is CASSPARTETYEQYF. The V call is TRBV6-2 or TRBV6-3, the J call TRBJ2-7; the D is unclear. Germline V gene lookup returns CDR1 MNHEY and CDR2 SVGEGT. V lost 5 bases and J 2 bases, leaving 16 bases between the germline ends. The CDR3 is made up of 15 amino acids.

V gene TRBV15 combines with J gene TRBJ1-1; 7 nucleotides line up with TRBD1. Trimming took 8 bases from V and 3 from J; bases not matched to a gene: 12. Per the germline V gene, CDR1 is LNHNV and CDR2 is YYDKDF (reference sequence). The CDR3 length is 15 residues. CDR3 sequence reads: CATSKTRQGDTEAFF. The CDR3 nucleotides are TGTGCCACCTCCAAAACGAGACAGGGAGACACTGAAGCTTTCTTT.

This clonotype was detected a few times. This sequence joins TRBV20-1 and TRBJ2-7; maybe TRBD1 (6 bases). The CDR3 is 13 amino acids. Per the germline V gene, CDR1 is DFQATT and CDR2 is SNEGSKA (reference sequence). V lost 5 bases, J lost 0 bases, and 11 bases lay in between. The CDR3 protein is CSAFTGSSYEQYF. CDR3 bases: TGCAGTGCTTTTACAGGGAGCTCCTACGAGCAGTACTTC.

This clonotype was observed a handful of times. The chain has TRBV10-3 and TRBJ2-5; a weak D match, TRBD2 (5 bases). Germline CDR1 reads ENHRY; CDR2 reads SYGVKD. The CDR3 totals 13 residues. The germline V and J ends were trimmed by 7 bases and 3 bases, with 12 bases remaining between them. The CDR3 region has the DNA TGTGCCATCAACTCGAGGCGGGAAGAGACCCAGTACTTC. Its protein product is CAINSRREETQYF.

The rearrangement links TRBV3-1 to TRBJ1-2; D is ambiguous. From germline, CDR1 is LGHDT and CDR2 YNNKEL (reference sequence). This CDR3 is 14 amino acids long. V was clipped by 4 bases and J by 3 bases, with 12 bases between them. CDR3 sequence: CASSPTRRDYGYTF. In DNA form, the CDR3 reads TGTGCCAGCAGCCCTACCCGAAGGGACTATGGCTACACCTTC.

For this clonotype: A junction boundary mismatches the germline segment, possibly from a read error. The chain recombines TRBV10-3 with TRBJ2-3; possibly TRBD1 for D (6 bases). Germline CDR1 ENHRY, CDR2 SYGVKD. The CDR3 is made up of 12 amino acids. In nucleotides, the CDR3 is TGTGCCATCGGACAGAGCACAGAGACGCAGTATTTT. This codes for CAIGQSTETQYF.

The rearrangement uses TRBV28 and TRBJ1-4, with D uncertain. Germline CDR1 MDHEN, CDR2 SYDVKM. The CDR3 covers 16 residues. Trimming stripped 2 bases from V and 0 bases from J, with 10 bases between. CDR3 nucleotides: TGTGCCAGCAGTTTAGAGAAGCCACCAACTAATGAAAAACTGTTTTTT. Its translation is CASSLEKPPTNEKLFF.

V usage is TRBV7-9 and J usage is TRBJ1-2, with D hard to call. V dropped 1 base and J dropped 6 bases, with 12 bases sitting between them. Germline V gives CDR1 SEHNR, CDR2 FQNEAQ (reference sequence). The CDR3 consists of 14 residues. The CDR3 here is CASSLEGLQDGYTF. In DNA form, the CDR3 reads TGTGCCAGCAGCTTAGAAGGACTTCAAGATGGCTACACCTTC.

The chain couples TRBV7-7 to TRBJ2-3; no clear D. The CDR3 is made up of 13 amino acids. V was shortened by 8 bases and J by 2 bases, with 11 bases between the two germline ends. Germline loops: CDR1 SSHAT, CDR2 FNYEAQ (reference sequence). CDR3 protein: CASAVRVTDTQYF. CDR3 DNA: TGTGCCAGCGCCGTCCGGGTCACAGATACGCAGTATTTT.

Written as DNA, the CDR3 is TGTGCCAGCAGCCAGCTGTCGGGAGAGACCCAGTACTTC. It codes for CASSQLSGETQYF. The chain joins TRBV4-2 to TRBJ2-5; D is uncertain. CDR1 is LGHNA, CDR2 YNFKEQ, per germline. V lost 3 bases, J lost 4 bases, and 9 bases lay in between. This CDR3 has 13 residues.

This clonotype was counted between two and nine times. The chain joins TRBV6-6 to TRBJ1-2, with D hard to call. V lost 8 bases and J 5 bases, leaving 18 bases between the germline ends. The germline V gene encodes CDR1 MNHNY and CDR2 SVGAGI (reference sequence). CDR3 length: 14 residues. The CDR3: CASGPPAIVYGYTF. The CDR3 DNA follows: TGTGCCAGCGGACCGCCCGCTATTGTATATGGCTACACCTTC.

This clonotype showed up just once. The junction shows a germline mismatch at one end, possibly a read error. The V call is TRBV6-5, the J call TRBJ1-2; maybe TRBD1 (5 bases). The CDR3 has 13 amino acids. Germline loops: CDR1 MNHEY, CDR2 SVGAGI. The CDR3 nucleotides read TGTGCCAGCAGTGACTCGGGGCTTAGGGGCTACACCTTC. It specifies CASSDSGLRGYTF.